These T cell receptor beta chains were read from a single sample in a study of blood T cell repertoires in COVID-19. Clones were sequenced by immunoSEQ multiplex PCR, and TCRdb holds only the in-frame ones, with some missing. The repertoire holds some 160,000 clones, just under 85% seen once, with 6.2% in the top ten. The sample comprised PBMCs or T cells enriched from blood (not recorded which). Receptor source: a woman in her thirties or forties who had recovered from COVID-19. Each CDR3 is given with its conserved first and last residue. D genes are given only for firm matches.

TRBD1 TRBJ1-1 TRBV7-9 CASTLGTGHTEAFF
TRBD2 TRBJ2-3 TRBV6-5 CASSSLAGTDTQYF
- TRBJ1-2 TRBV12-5 CASGLARSVYGYTF
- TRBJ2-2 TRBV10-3 CAIPDREGGELFF
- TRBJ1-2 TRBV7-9 CASSLGRQQVHGYTF
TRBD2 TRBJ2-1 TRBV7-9 CASSWGTSDLGQFF
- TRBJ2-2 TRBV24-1 CATSRWTGELFF
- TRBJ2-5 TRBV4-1 CASSQVITGTQYF
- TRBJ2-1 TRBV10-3 CAISDPTLSAESKFF
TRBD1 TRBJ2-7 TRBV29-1 CSVVGGSNEQYF
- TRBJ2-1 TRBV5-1 CASSLVGLGSYNEQFF
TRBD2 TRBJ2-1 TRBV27 CASSLGGGLASEQFF
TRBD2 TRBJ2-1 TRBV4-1 CASSQDLRTRFNEQFF
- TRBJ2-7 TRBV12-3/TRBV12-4 CASRSSVTYEQYF
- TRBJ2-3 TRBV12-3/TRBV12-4 CASRSSTDTQYF
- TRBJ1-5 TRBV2 CASRTGTGNQPQHF
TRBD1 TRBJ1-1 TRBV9 CASSGQGAKTEAFF
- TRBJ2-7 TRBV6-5 CASMGRSSYEQYF
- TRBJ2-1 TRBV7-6 CASSPGGAFDNEQFF
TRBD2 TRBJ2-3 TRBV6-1 CASSARRVAGHQADTQYF
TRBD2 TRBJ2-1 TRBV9 CASSDAPLAGNGVYNEQFF
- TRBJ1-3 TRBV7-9 CASSPPVRTDGNTIYF
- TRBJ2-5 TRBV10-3 CAISVGDNTKYTQYF
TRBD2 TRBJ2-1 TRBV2 CASSDPGLAGGLYNEQFF
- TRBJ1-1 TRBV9 CASSSREMNTEAFF
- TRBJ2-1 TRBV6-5 CASRAEDSYNEQFF
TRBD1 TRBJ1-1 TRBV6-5 CASRGQGDTEAFF
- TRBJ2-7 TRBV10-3 CAISERSYEQYF
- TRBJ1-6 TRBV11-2 CASSPKLQGNNSPLHF
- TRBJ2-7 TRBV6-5 CAGSWGVGGEQYF
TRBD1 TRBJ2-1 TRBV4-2 CASSQPDRAHEQFF
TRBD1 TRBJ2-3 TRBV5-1 CASSWTGSTDTQYF
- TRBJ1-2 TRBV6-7 CASSYSMLVDFYYGYTF
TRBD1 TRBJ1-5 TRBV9 CASSPAGTGNQPQHF
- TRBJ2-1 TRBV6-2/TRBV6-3 CASSVRGGLGNEQFF
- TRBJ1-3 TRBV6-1 CASSARTGERRNTIYF
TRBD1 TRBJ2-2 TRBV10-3 CAIGVTGGSGELFF
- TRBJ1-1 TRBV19 CASRELSNTEAFF
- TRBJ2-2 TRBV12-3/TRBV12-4 CASSFPSGELFF
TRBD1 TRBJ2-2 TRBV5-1 CASSSDRAGAGELFF
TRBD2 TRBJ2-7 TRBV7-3 CASSLSTSASYEQYF
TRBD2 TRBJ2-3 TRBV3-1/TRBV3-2 CASSQPLLAGATDTQYF
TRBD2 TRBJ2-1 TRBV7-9 CASSPGTSGGESWNEQFF
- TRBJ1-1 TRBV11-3 CASSLSLFTEAFF
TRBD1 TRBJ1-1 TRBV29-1 CSVYPGQGNEAFF
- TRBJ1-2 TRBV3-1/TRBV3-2 CASSQEASYGYTF
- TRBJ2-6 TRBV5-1 CASTEGGGANVLTF
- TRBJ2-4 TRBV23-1 CASSPDREDIQYF
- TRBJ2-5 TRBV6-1 CASSEGRLYQGTQYF
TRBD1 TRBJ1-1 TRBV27 CASSKGQRNTEAFF
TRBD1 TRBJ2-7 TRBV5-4 CASSLRIGGDEQYF
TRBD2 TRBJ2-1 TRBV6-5 CASRAGLAVDNEQFF
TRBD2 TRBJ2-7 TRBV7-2 CASSPLAPRLAGSQYEQYF
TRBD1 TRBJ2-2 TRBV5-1 CASSQRQGANTGELFF
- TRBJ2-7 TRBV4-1 CASSQDRAGETYEQYF